A single T cell receptor beta chain is shown here with its context. The antigen remains unidentified. The data derive from a study of PD-1 blockade in classical Hodgkin lymphoma. Findings and limits, study-wide: Newly diagnosed patients reportedly trailed healthy donors in baseline TCR diversity. A significant rise in TCR diversity by C4D1 was seen for CD4+ but not CD8+ cells. Individuals initiating nivolumab under 1 year after ASCT were excluded.

Generated by immunoSEQ multiplex PCR, the TCRdb table keeps only in-frame clones and is missing some. The sample holds nearly 55,000 clones, over 70% seen once. The CDR3 is made up of 11 amino acids. The V gene lost 3 bases and the J gene lost 3 bases, with 4 bases spanning the gap. CDR1 is GTSNPN, CDR2 SVGIG, per germline (reference sequence). All trial patients relapsed after autologous stem cell transplantation. Complete response, partial response or progressive disease was each patient's best response. The material sequenced was peripheral blood mononuclear cells (PBMCs), taken at baseline. This chain links TRBV30 with TRBJ2-3; no reliable D call. This sequence was found in a human donor with classical Hodgkin lymphoma. CDR3: CAWRTTDTQYF. CDR3 bases: TGTGCCTGGAGAACTACAGATACGCAGTATTTT.